Sequencing of this TCR beta chain was carried out in a study of Ad26.COV2.S vaccination and SARS-CoV-2 variants. Data came from immunoSEQ multiplex PCR; TCRdb stores just in-frame clones and leaves some out. The sample shows about 350,000 clones, 75% to 90% of them seen only once. The treatment: 19 received Ad26.COV2.S at low or high dose, single or two shots; 5 received placebo; per-sample allocation not given. The samples date from day 63 after the first vaccine or placebo injection. V was pared by 0 bases and J by 4 bases, with 15 bases between. Germline values: CDR1 KGHSH, CDR2 LQKENI. This CDR3 spans 16 amino acids.

This clonotype originated in a person aged 18-65 years who received the Ad26.COV2.S COVID-19 vaccine or a placebo. Here the sequenced sample was peripheral blood, taken in a trial of Ad26.COV2.S vaccine versus placebo. This sequence joins TRBV18 and TRBJ1-2; weak D call: TRBD1 (5 bases). CDR3 DNA: TGTGCCAGCTCACCACCCAGTGACAGACATGGCTATGGCTACACCTTC. The encoded protein is CASSPPSDRHGYGYTF.